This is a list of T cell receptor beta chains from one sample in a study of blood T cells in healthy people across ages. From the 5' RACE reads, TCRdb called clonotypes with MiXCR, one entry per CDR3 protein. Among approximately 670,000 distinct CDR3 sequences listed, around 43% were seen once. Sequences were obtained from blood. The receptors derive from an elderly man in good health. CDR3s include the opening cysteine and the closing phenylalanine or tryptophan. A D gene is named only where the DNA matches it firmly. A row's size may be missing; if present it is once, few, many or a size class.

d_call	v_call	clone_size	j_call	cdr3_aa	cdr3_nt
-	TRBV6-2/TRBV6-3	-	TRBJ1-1	CATWSLNTEAFF	TGTGCCACCTGGTCCTTGAACACTGAAGCTTTCTTT
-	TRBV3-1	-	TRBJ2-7	CASSLGIDEQYF	TGTGCCAGCAGCCTCGGGATAGACGAGCAGTACTTC
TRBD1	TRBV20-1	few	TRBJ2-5	CSARDRGRETQYF	TGCAGTGCTAGGGACAGGGGGCGAGAGACCCAGTACTTC
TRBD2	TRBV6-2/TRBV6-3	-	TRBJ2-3	CASSYGGRATDTQYF	TGTGCCAGCAGTTACGGCGGGAGGGCCACAGATACGCAGTATTTT
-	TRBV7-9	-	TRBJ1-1	CASSPGPGQINTEAFF	TGTGCCAGCAGCCCCGGACCAGGACAGATTAACACTGAAGCTTTCTTT
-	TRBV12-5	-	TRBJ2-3	CASGLVLGGTSTDTQYF	TGTGCTAGTGGTTTGGTACTAGGGGGAACCAGCACAGATACGCAGTATTTT
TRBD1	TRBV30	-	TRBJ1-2	CAWSGQGGGYTF	TGTGCCTGGAGTGGACAGGGCGGCGGCTACACCTTC
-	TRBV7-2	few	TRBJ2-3	CASSLDQGSVDTQYF	TGTGCCAGCAGCTTAGATCAGGGTAGTGTAGATACGCAGTATTTT
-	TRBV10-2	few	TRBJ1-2	CASSDPRDINYGYTF	TGCGCCAGCAGTGACCCAAGGGATATTAACTATGGCTACACCTTC
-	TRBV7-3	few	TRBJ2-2	CASTKDSELTPGELFF	TGTGCCAGCACCAAGGACAGCGAATTGACCCCCGGGGAGCTGTTTTTT
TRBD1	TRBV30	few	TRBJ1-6	CAWRGGTDNSPLHF	TGTGCCTGGAGGGGCGGGACAGATAATTCACCCCTCCACTTT
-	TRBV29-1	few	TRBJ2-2	CSVDRGVANTGELFF	TGCAGCGTTGATCGTGGGGTCGCGAACACCGGGGAGCTGTTTTTT
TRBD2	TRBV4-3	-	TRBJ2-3	CASSSRVAGGPIDTQYF	TGCGCCAGCAGCTCTCGAGTCGCGGGAGGGCCGATAGATACGCAGTATTTT
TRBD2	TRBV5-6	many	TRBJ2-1	CASSLKGLADQFF	TGTGCCAGCAGCCTGAAGGGACTAGCGGACCAGTTCTTC
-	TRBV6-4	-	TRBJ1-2	CASSQDSGGYGYTF	TGTGCCAGCAGTCAGGACAGTGGAGGCTATGGCTACACCTTC
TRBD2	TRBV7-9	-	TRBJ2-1	CASRPGLAEGHEQFF	TGTGCCAGCAGGCCCGGACTAGCGGAAGGCCATGAGCAGTTCTTC
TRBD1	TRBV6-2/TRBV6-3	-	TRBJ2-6	CASSDPGGVSGVNVLTF	TGTGCCAGCAGTGATCCAGGGGGTGTGTCTGGGGTCAACGTCCTGACTTTC
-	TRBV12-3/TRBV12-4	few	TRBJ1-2	CASSLVGAYGYTF	TGTGCCAGCAGCCTTGTGGGGGCCTATGGCTACACCTTC
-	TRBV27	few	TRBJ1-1	CASSTWVNTEAFF	TGTGCCAGCAGTACTTGGGTAAACACTGAAGCTTTCTTT
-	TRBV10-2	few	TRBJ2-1	CASSKLDEQFF	TGCGCCAGCAGTAAACTGGATGAGCAGTTCTTC
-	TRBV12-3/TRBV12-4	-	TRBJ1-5	CASSLEGNYQPQHF	TGTGCCAGCAGTTTAGAGGGCAACTATCAGCCCCAGCATTTT
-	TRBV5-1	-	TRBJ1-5	CASSLDGQKNQPQHF	TGCGCCAGCAGCTTGGATGGGCAAAAGAATCAGCCCCAGCATTTT
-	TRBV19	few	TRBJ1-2	CASSIVSGPNYGYTF	TGTGCCAGTAGTATAGTAAGTGGGCCTAACTATGGCTACACCTTC
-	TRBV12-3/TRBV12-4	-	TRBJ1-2	CASSLGGRGGYTF	TGTGCCAGCAGTTTAGGAGGTCGGGGCGGCTACACCTTC
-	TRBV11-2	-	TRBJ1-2	CASSLNLGGSYGYTF	TGTGCCAGCAGCCTCAATCTGGGGGGCAGCTATGGCTACACCTTC
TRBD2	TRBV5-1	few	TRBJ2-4	CASSSTPGRGEGIQYF	TGCGCCAGCAGCTCAACACCGGGACGCGGGGAGGGCATTCAGTACTTC
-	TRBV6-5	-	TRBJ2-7	CASTPRQSSYEQYF	TGTGCCAGCACCCCTAGGCAAAGCTCCTACGAGCAGTACTTC
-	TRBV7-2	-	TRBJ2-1	CASNPGPHEQFF	TGTGCCAGCAACCCAGGTCCCCATGAGCAGTTCTTC
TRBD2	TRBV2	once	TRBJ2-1	CASRGTSGGYNEQFF	TGTGCCAGCAGAGGGACTAGCGGGGGTTACAATGAGCAGTTCTTC